Given below is one TCR beta chain in context. Its antigen is unknown. PCR employed 60 Vbeta and 13 Jbeta primers. TCRdb keeps only in-frame clones here, not all; method: immunoSEQ multiplex PCR. The sample consists of tens of thousands of clones, around 78% of them appearing once. The entry originates in a study of cytomegalovirus exposure and HLA in healthy donors. Each donor's status was that of a healthy bone marrow donor. The study, taken as a whole, reports: In a later analysis, across HLA loci, associated TCR counts were highest for DRB1, lowest for HLA-C. Later analysis demonstrated an association between a missense DCLRE1C variant and TCR beta V- and J-gene trimming.

The TCR was taken from a man aged 35 to 55 in good health and CMV-seronegative. Sample: PBMCs.

As DNA, the CDR3 is TGCGCCAGCAGCCATCCCTCCGGGACAGGGGGGTACGAGCAGTACTTC. Its translation is CASSHPSGTGGYEQYF. The chain carries TRBV4-1 and TRBJ2-7; TRBD1 matches 11 bases. J gave up 4 bases and V 3 bases, and 8 bases lay outside the gene matches. Germline V CDR1 and CDR2: MGHRA, YSYEKL. The CDR3 covers 16 residues.